Given below is one T cell receptor beta chain in context. Additional DNA sequences in this sample encode the identical CDR3. The ends were cut back, 6 bases at V and 8 bases at J, with 10 bases in the middle. The V gene's germline CDR1 is MDHEN and CDR2 SYDVKM. CDR3 size: 11 residues. This sample was taken from a study of blood T cell repertoires in COVID-19. For the study at large: The United States, Italy and Spain were the sources of the acute and convalescent COVID-19 samples.

Original methodology: Estimates of nucleated cell counts were drawn from the amplification of reference gene primers. Assay used: immunoSEQ multiplex PCR; TCRdb lists only in-frame clones, some missing. D and trimming were read from the DNA, whereas the V and J calls and clone size are those reported in that table. This sample has roughly 280,000 clones, with around 89% found just once. V is TRBV28 and J is TRBJ1-2; D possibly corresponds to TRBD1 (5 bases). The sequence was obtained from a woman between 45 and 60 years old who had recovered from COVID-19. Material: PBMCs or T cells enriched from blood (not recorded which). The CDR3: CASSPGIGYTF. CDR3 nucleotides: TGTGCCAGCAGCCCAGGGATCGGCTACACCTTC.